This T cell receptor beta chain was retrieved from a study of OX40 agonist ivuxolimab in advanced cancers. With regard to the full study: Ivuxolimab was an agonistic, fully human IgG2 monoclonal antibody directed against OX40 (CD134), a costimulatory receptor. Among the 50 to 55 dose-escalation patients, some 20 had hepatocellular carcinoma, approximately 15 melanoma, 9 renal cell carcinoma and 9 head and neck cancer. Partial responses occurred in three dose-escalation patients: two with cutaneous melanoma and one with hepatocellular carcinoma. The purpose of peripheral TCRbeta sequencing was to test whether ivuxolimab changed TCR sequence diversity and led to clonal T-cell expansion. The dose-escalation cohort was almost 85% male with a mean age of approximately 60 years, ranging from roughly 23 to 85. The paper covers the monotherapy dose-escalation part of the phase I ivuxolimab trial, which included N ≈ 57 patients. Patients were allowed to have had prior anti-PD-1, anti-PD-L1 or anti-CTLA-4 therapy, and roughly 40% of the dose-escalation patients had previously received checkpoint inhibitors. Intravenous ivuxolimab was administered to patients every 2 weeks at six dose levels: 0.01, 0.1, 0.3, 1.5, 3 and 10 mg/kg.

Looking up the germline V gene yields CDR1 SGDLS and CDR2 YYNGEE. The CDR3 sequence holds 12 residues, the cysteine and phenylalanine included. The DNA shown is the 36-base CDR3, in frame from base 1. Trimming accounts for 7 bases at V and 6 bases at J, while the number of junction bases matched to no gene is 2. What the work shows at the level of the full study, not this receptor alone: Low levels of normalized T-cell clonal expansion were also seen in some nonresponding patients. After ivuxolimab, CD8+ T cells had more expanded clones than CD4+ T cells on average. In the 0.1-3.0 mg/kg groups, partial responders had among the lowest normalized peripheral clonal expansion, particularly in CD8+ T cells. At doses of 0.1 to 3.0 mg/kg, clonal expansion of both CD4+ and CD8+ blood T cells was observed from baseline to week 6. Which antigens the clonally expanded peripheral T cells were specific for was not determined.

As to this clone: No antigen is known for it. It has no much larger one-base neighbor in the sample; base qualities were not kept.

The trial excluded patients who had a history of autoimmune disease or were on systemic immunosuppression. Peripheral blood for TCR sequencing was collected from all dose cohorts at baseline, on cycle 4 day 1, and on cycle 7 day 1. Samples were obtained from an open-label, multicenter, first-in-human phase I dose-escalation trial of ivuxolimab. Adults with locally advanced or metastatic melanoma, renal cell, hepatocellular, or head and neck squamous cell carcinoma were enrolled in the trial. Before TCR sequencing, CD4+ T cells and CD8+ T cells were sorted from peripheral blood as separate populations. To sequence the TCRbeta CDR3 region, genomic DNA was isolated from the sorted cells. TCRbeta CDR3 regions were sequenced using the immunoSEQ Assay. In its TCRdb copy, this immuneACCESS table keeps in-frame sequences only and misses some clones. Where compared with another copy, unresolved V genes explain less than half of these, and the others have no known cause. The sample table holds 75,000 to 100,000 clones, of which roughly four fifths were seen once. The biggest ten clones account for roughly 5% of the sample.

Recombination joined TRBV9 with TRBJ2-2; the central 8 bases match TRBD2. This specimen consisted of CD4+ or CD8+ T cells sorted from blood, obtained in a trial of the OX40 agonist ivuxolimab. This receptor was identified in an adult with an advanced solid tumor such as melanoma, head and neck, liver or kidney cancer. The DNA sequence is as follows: TGTGCCAGCCTCGGGGGGGCCGGGGAGCTGTTTTTT. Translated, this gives CASLGGAGELFF.